This TCR beta chain was sequenced during a study of vaccination and CD4 T cells after COVID-19. Whole-study context: A median of around 70 days (range 14 to 241) separated dose two from the taking of post-vaccine samples. Culture controls were given either a CEFX pool, an HIV-1 Nef pool, or no peptide.

This CDR3 comprises 15 residues. CDR1 and CDR2 from the germline V gene are SGHTA and FQGNSA. The V and J ends lost 5 bases and 4 bases, in that order; junction bases with no gene match: 5. Treatment specified: approximately 10-day PBMC culture with coronavirus spike peptide pools or control peptides (ViraFEST assay). Dates of positive PCR ran from March to December 2020, before US Alpha, Beta and Delta variants. The Oncomine TCR Beta short-read assay sequenced DNA from cultured CD4+ T cells. From the PCR reads, TCRdb called clonotypes with MiXCR, one entry per CDR3 protein. The table shows 10,000 or so distinct CDR3 sequences, with roughly half occurring only once. In its sample, this clonotype ranks as medium-sized. The antigen is undetermined.

The V and J genes are TRBV7-2 and TRBJ2-3; 11 bases match TRBD2. The sequencing sample was made of CD4+ T cells from blood, cultured in vitro. The source of this sequence is a human donor who had recovered from COVID-19. CDR3 DNA: TGTGCCAGCAGCGGCGCTAGCGGGAGGTCAGATACGCAGTATTTT. Translating it yields CASSGASGRSDTQYF.